The following is a T cell receptor (beta chain) sequence with its context. The data stem from a study of blood T cell repertoires in COVID-19. Overall study context: The origin of the acute and convalescent COVID-19 samples was the United States, Italy and Spain. Sample material is recorded as cDNA or gDNA derived from T cells, B-cell-depleted T cells, or PBMCs.

Original processing methods: Estimates of nucleated cell counts were drawn from the amplification of reference gene primers. Libraries were prepared by immunoSEQ multiplex PCR; TCRdb keeps only in-frame clonotypes and omits some of them. That table is the source of V, J and clone size, and D and trimming were worked out from the DNA. The sample has around 250,000 clones; approximately 80% are singletons. J lost 5 bases, V lost 3 bases, and 15 bases had no gene match. The CDR3 is 17 amino acids. Per germline, CDR1 DFQATT and CDR2 SNEGSKA (reference sequence). Sequenced material: peripheral blood. The chain uses TRBV20-1 and TRBJ2-5; TRBD2 aligns across 10 bases. The TCR was taken from a woman aged 80 or older with acute or convalescent COVID-19. The CDR3 loop is CSASYGASGGPGETQYF. The CDR3 DNA reads TGCAGTGCTAGTTACGGCGCTAGCGGGGGACCGGGGGAGACCCAGTACTTC.